The 30 T cell receptor beta chains in this list originate from one sample, sequenced in a study of T-cell memory formation after mild COVID-19. TCRdb processed the 5' RACE reads anew with MiXCR; each CDR3 protein has one entry. The table records fewer than 50,000 distinct CDR3 sequences, around 10% of them present only once. The specimen was PBMCs or a T cell subset sorted from them (not recorded which). These receptors were obtained from a man aged 18 to 29 who had mild COVID-19 (a few samples of this study predate the infection). Cell type and time point are not known.

This clonotype showed up just a few times. This chain connects TRBV4-2 to TRBJ2-5; D is ambiguous. Germline V gene data show CDR1 as LGHNA and CDR2 as YNFKEQ. The V end was cut by 1 base, the J end by 4 bases, with 13 bases between. There are 15 residues in the CDR3. The CDR3 protein is CASSQVWASGETQYF. The CDR3 DNA is TGTGCCAGCAGCCAAGTTTGGGCTAGTGGAGAGACCCAGTACTTC.

J is TRBJ1-5 and V is TRBV5-5; no clear D. Germline loops: CDR1 SGHKS, CDR2 YYEKEE (reference sequence). V lost 2 bases to trimming and J lost 3 bases, with 9 bases between them. The CDR3 length is 14 residues. CDR3 nucleotides: TGTGCCAGCAGCTTTCGGGCCCTCAATCAGCCCCAGCATTTT. Its translation is CASSFRALNQPQHF.

This clonotype was detected many times. The rearrangement joins TRBV11-2 to TRBJ2-7; 8 nucleotides match TRBD1. Germline CDR1 and CDR2: SGHAT and FQNNGV. V shed 5 bases, J shed 7 bases, and the junction held 4 bases outside the gene matches. This CDR3 region has 12 residues. The chain's CDR3 is CASSRTGWEQYF. The CDR3 DNA follows: TGTGCCAGCAGCCGGACAGGGTGGGAGCAGTACTTC.

The sample holds one count of this clonotype. This rearrangement joins TRBV19 to TRBJ1-4, with TRBD1 identical over 11 bases. Germline V gene data show CDR1 as LNHDA and CDR2 as SQIVND (reference sequence). With 5 bases clipped from V and 2 bases from J, the junction kept 4 bases outside the gene matches. The CDR3 loop spans 16 amino acids. The CDR3 loop is CASSSWTGGTNEKLFF. As DNA, the CDR3 is TGTGCCAGTAGTTCCTGGACAGGGGGCACTAATGAAAAACTGTTTTTT.

The V call is TRBV20-1, the J call TRBJ1-1, with TRBD1 matching 7 bases. Germline CDR1 is DFQATT and CDR2 is SNEGSKA (reference sequence). The junction had 6 bases not matched to a gene; V was cut back by 4 bases and J by 4 bases. The CDR3 length is 13 residues. The CDR3 protein is CSATPGTVTEAFF. CDR3 DNA: TGCAGTGCTACTCCCGGGACAGTCACTGAAGCTTTCTTT.

The chain has TRBV12-3 or TRBV12-4 and TRBJ2-7; D unresolved. The V end was cut by 3 bases, the J end by 2 bases, with 11 bases between. The CDR3 contains 14 residues. In DNA, the CDR3 is TGTGCCAGCAGTTTTGGCCGGGTACCCTACGAGCAGTACTTC. Its protein product is CASSFGRVPYEQYF.

The chain employs TRBV4-3 and TRBJ1-6, with TRBD1 as a possible D gene (5 bases). The V end was cut by 6 bases, the J end by 0 bases, with 12 bases between. The CDR3 is 16 amino acids. The germline CDR1 and CDR2 sequences are LGHNA and YSLEER. The CDR3 bases are TGCGCCAGCAGGGAGGGGTTTTCCTCCTATAATTCACCCCTCCACTTT. As protein: CASREGFSSYNSPLHF.

This chain links TRBV20-1 with TRBJ2-6, with TRBD1 as a possible D gene (5 bases). The CDR3 contains 13 residues. Trimming removed 7 bases from V and 3 bases from J, with 10 bases in between. Germline V CDR1 and CDR2: DFQATT, SNEGSKA (reference sequence). The CDR3 coding sequence is TGCAGTGTCGGCGGACATGGGGCCAACGTCCTGACTTTC. Amino acid sequence: CSVGGHGANVLTF.

This clonotype was counted between two and nine times. This sequence joins TRBV7-2 and TRBJ2-3, with D perhaps TRBD1 (6 bases). The V gene lost 5 bases and the J gene lost 5 bases, with 14 bases spanning the gap. Germline assignment: CDR1 SGHTA and CDR2 FQGNSA. The CDR3 is 14 amino acids. CDR3 DNA sequence: TGTGCCAGCAGCGTACCAGGGGAACGAGATACGCAGTATTTT. Amino acids: CASSVPGERDTQYF.

This clonotype was detected only a few times. The chain recombines TRBV7-9 with TRBJ2-1; D is uncertain. CDR1 is SEHNR and CDR2 is FQNEAQ in the germline V gene (reference sequence). This CDR3 spans 12 amino acids. The V end lost 6 bases, the J end lost 6 bases, and 9 bases lay between the germline ends. CDR3 protein: CASSPFGNEQFF. CDR3 coding DNA: TGTGCCAGCAGTCCATTTGGCAATGAGCAGTTCTTC.

In this sample, this clonotype turned up a few times. The chain recombines TRBV6-2 or TRBV6-3 with TRBJ2-3, with D possibly matching TRBD1 (5 bases). This CDR3 is built from 16 residues. V gave up 0 bases and J gave up 6 bases, with 16 bases separating them. CDR1 is MNHEY and CDR2 is SVGEGT in the germline V gene. DNA for the CDR3: TGTGCCAGCAGTTACTCGACGGCAGGGAAAAGGGATACGCAGTATTTT. This translates into CASSYSTAGKRDTQYF.

The chain has TRBV7-2 and TRBJ2-5; weak D call: TRBD2 (5 bases). V was pared by 4 bases and J by 5 bases, with 17 bases between. The CDR3 extends over 15 amino acids. Germline V gives CDR1 SGHTA, CDR2 FQGNSA. CDR3 sequence reads: CASSSELGELETQYF. The CDR3 DNA reads as TGTGCCAGCAGCTCCGAGCTCGGGGAGCTGGAGACCCAGTACTTC.

The rearrangement joins TRBV5-6 to TRBJ1-5; D is unclear. The germline CDR1 and CDR2 sequences are SGHDT and YYEEEE. Trimming shortened V by 0 bases and J by 3 bases, and 7 bases separated the two germline ends. The CDR3 is 14 amino acids. CDR3 nucleotide sequence: TGTGCCAGCAGCTTGGAGGCGAACAATCAGCCCCAGCATTTT. It translates to CASSLEANNQPQHF.

This clonotype was found a few times. The genes are TRBV6-6 and TRBJ2-5; D uncertain. CDR3 length: 12 amino acids. With 4 bases removed from V and 4 bases from J, the gap between germline ends came to 7 bases. The germline CDR1 and CDR2 sequences are MNHNY and SVGAGI (reference sequence). CDR3 DNA sequence: TGTGCCAGCAGTTTCGGTGCAGAGACCCAGTACTTC. It codes for CASSFGAETQYF.

This clonotype was counted between two and nine times. The chain couples TRBV12-3 or TRBV12-4 to TRBJ1-5, with D maybe TRBD1 (5 bases). V was pared by 4 bases and J by 0 bases, with 13 bases between. This CDR3 has 16 amino acids. CDR3 amino acids: CASSWLGVNSNQPQHF. In DNA form, the CDR3 reads TGTGCCAGCAGTTGGCTGGGGGTGAATAGCAATCAGCCCCAGCATTTT.

This clonotype was detected ten times or more. The rearrangement links TRBV4-3 to TRBJ2-2; D unresolved. The length of the CDR3 is 16 residues. Germline lookup yields CDR1 LGHNA and CDR2 YSLEER. V lost 0 bases and J lost 0, with 8 bases in between. In DNA, the CDR3 is TGCGCCAGCAGCCAAGAAAGGAACACGAACACCGGGGAGCTGTTTTTT. It yields the protein CASSQERNTNTGELFF.

This clonotype was counted only a few times. The chain couples TRBV10-2 to TRBJ1-6; TRBD1 agrees at 7 bases. The CDR3 runs 14 residues. From germline, CDR1 is WSHSY and CDR2 SAAADI. With 6 bases clipped from V and 6 bases from J, the junction kept 5 bases outside the gene matches. The CDR3 reads CASSRQGINSPLHF. The CDR3 DNA reads as TGCGCCAGCAGCCGACAGGGAATTAATTCACCCCTCCACTTT.

This chain joins TRBV5-1 and TRBJ1-2; D remains ambiguous. In germline, CDR1 is SGHRS, CDR2 YFSETQ. Trimming removed 0 bases from V and 8 bases from J, with 11 bases in between. The CDR3 covers 13 residues. The CDR3 sequence is CASSLDVARGYTF. The CDR3 DNA is TGCGCCAGCAGCTTGGATGTTGCCAGAGGCTACACCTTC.

This clonotype was seen only a few times. This chain links TRBV5-1 with TRBJ2-3; D unresolved. Trimming stripped 4 bases from V and 3 bases from J, with 15 bases between. The CDR3 totals 15 residues. Germline-derived CDR1 and CDR2 are SGHRS and YFSETQ. CDR3 nucleotide sequence: TGCGCCAGCAGCAGTTTCTTTGGAAGAACAGATACGCAGTATTTT. Protein product: CASSSFFGRTDTQYF. Using reference TRBV5-1 and TRBJ2-3 for the parts outside the CDR3, the full variable domain is KAGVTQTPRYLIKTRGQQVTLSCSPISGHRSVSWYQQTPGQGLQFLFEYFSETQRNKGNFPGRFSGRQFSNSRSEMNVSTLELGDSALYLCASSSFFGRTDTQYFGPGTRLTVL.

This clonotype has just a few counts. The chain uses TRBV6-5 and TRBJ2-5; 8 bases match TRBD2. V lost 5 bases and J lost 4; bases outside the gene matches: 9. The CDR3 covers 15 residues. Germline V gene data show CDR1 as MNHEY and CDR2 as SVGAGI. CDR3 nucleotides: TGTGCCAGCAGTGGACGCGGGGGGTTTGGAGAGACCCAGTACTTC. Its translation is CASSGRGGFGETQYF.

This clonotype was picked up many times. The V call is TRBV4-3, the J call TRBJ1-5, with 7 bases fitting TRBD1. The CDR3 has 13 residues. Per germline, CDR1 LGHNA and CDR2 YSLEER. J gave up 6 bases and V 4 bases, and 3 bases lay outside the gene matches. The CDR3 DNA follows: TGCGCCAGCAGCCCGACAGGGATTCAGCCCCAGCATTTT. Translated, it gives CASSPTGIQPQHF.

The chain combines TRBV20-1 with TRBJ1-2; D is ambiguous. The CDR3 covers 11 residues. With 6 bases removed from V and 5 bases from J, the gap between germline ends came to 10 bases. Germline CDR1 DFQATT, CDR2 SNEGSKA (reference sequence). CDR3 DNA sequence: TGCAGTGCCCAAGGAGGGTATGGCTACACCTTC. Encoded protein: CSAQGGYGYTF.

At least ten counts were recorded for this clonotype. This rearrangement joins TRBV5-6 to TRBJ1-6; weak D call: TRBD1 (5 bases). This CDR3 has 14 residues. Germline CDR1 reads SGHDT; CDR2 reads YYEEEE. V gave up 0 bases and J gave up 9 bases, with 10 bases separating them. In DNA form, the CDR3 reads TGTGCCAGCAGCTTGGGTCTTGGGGGTTCACCCCTCCACTTT. Encoded protein: CASSLGLGGSPLHF. Drawing the rest from reference TRBV5-6 and TRBJ1-6, the complete variable domain is DAGVTQSPTHLIKTRGQQVTLRCSPKSGHDTVSWYQQALGQGPQFIFQYYEEEERQRGNFPDRFSGHQFPNYSSELNVNALLLGDSALYLCASSLGLGGSPLHFGNGTRLTVT.

In its sample, this clonotype was seen many times. V usage is TRBV2 and J usage is TRBJ2-3, with D unresolved. Deletions cut 3 bases from V and 0 bases from J, with 1 base between. CDR1 and CDR2 from the germline V gene are SNHLY and FYNNEI. The CDR3 length is 12 residues. CDR3 sequence (DNA): TGTGCCAGCAGTGACAGCACAGATACGCAGTATTTT. As protein: CASSDSTDTQYF.

This clonotype was seen a handful of times. The genes are TRBV28 and TRBJ1-5; perhaps TRBD1 as D (5 bases). Trimming removed 5 bases at V and 0 bases at J, with 17 bases between. The CDR3 length is 17 residues. Per germline, CDR1 MDHEN and CDR2 SYDVKM. The chain's CDR3 is CASSPSGGFYSNQPQHF. For the CDR3, the DNA is TGTGCCAGCAGTCCCTCGGGGGGATTTTATAGCAATCAGCCCCAGCATTTT.

The genes are TRBV9 and TRBJ2-1; D not certain. The CDR3 consists of 12 residues. Trimming left V 0 bases short and J 12 bases short, with 10 bases between. CDR1 and CDR2 from the germline V gene are SGDLS and YYNGEE. The CDR3, as DNA: TGTGCCAGCAGCGTAGTCGGACCCCCGCAGTTCTTC. It translates to CASSVVGPPQFF.

This chain joins TRBV20-1 and TRBJ2-3, with D unclear. The V gene's germline CDR1 is DFQATT and CDR2 SNEGSKA (reference sequence). CDR3 length: 13 amino acids. V lost 7 bases to trimming and J lost 0 bases, with 11 bases between them. The CDR3 coding sequence is TGCAGTGTGGCATACCCTAGCACAGATACGCAGTATTTT. It is translated as CSVAYPSTDTQYF.

This clonotype was observed a handful of times. The J gene is TRBJ2-2, the V gene TRBV10-1, with TRBD2 matching 8 bases. Trimming took 6 bases from V and 1 from J; bases not matched to a gene: 4. The germline V gene has CDR1 WNHNN and CDR2 SYGVQD (reference sequence). The CDR3 extends over 15 amino acids. Here the CDR3 DNA reads TGCGCCAGCAGGCCCGGGGGGGTGAACACCGGGGAGCTGTTTTTT. Translating it yields CASRPGGVNTGELFF.

There are a few counts of this clonotype. This chain links TRBV6-2 or TRBV6-3 with TRBJ2-3; D not resolved. The CDR3 covers 12 residues. Germline assignment: CDR1 MNHEY and CDR2 SVGEGT. Trimming shortened V by 4 bases and J by 4 bases, and 6 bases separated the two germline ends. The CDR3 reads CASSSVADTQYF. CDR3 in DNA: TGTGCCAGCAGTTCAGTCGCAGATACGCAGTATTTT.

This clonotype was detected a few times. V is TRBV5-1 and J is TRBJ1-1, with D hard to call. V lost 4 bases and J 3 bases, leaving 13 bases between the germline ends. In germline, CDR1 is SGHRS, CDR2 YFSETQ. CDR3 length: 14 amino acids. CDR3 sequence: CASSLDLRDTEAFF. The CDR3 DNA sequence: TGCGCCAGCAGCCTAGACTTACGGGACACTGAAGCTTTCTTT. The complete variable domain, with remaining parts taken from reference TRBV5-1 and TRBJ1-1, reads KAGVTQTPRYLIKTRGQQVTLSCSPISGHRSVSWYQQTPGQGLQFLFEYFSETQRNKGNFPGRFSGRQFSNSRSEMNVSTLELGDSALYLCASSLDLRDTEAFFGQGTRLTVV.